The 29 T cell receptor beta chains reported below all come from one sample, sequenced in a study of blood T cell repertoires in COVID-19 (dated by TCRdb to about 2020). The receptor library was made with the immunoSEQ multiplex PCR assay. In TCRdb, the immuneACCESS table is reduced to in-frame sequences with V and J assigned. These tables do not hold every clone; where another copy was compared, an unresolved V gene accounts for under half, and the others remain unexplained. In this sample the table shows more than 100,000 clones, 78% of which occur a single time. The ten most abundant clones make up 2% to 2.5% of the sample. The source material was peripheral blood. All receptors come from a man aged 70-80 years with acute or convalescent COVID-19.

This clone was counted a few times. The chain couples TRBV5-1 to TRBJ2-6, with a weak D call TRBD1 (5 bases). Deletions cut 2 bases from V and 2 bases from J, with 11 bases between. The length of the CDR3 is 16 residues. The germline V gene encodes CDR1 SGHRS and CDR2 YFSETQ. CDR3 in amino acids: CASSLPARAGANVLTF. The DNA for the CDR3 is TGCGCCAGCAGCTTACCCGCCAGGGCTGGGGCCAACGTCCTGACTTTC.

The chain uses TRBV6-5 and TRBJ1-1; D remains ambiguous. This CDR3 has 13 residues. Germline CDR1 MNHEY, CDR2 SVGAGI. Between the trimmed V and J ends, which lost 6 bases and 6 bases, there was a span of 14 bases. CDR3 sequence: CASSLNGSPEAFF. CDR3 sequence (DNA): TGTGCCAGCAGCCTAAACGGGAGCCCTGAAGCTTTCTTT.

The gene calls are TRBV7-8 and TRBJ1-2; 10 nucleotides match TRBD1. The CDR3 runs to 14 residues. Losses at the gene ends were 5 bases for V and 7 bases for J; bases not matched to a gene: 7. Germline CDR1 reads SGHVS; CDR2 reads FQNEAQ. The CDR3 reads CASSPEGQGVGYTF. The DNA of the CDR3 is TGTGCCAGCAGCCCCGAAGGACAGGGGGTTGGCTACACCTTC.

V is TRBV5-1 and J is TRBJ2-1, with 14 bases identical to TRBD2. This CDR3 spans 16 amino acids. Per germline, CDR1 SGHRS and CDR2 YFSETQ. V dropped 4 bases and J dropped 5; count of bases not matched to a gene: 5. CDR3 nucleotide sequence: TGCGCCAGCAGCACGCCGGGACTAGCGGGGGACAATGAGCAGTTCTTC. Translation: CASSTPGLAGDNEQFF. Filled out from reference TRBV5-1 and TRBJ2-1, the complete variable domain reads KAGVTQTPRYLIKTRGQQVTLSCSPISGHRSVSWYQQTPGQGLQFLFEYFSETQRNKGNFPGRFSGRQFSNSRSEMNVSTLELGDSALYLCASSTPGLAGDNEQFFGPGTRLTVL.

The genes are TRBV5-1 and TRBJ2-3; 11 nucleotides align to TRBD2. The CDR3 has 14 amino acids. CDR1 and CDR2 (germline): SGHRS, YFSETQ. The junction had 6 bases not matched to a gene; V was cut back by 4 bases and J by 8 bases. The CDR3 DNA is TGCGCCAGCAGCATGGGACTAGCGGAAGTTACGCAGTATTTT. This translates into CASSMGLAEVTQYF.

The chain couples TRBV4-1 to TRBJ2-3, with 7 positions matching TRBD1. Unmatched junction bases numbered 7, after V lost 3 bases and J lost 1 base. The V gene's germline CDR1 is MGHRA and CDR2 YSYEKL. The CDR3 has 16 residues. As DNA, the CDR3 is TGCGCCAGCAGCCAGGCCAGGGGGTCCGGCACAGATACGCAGTATTTT. It encodes CASSQARGSGTDTQYF.

The chain is built from TRBV5-6 and TRBJ1-6; D gene unclear. V shed 2 bases and J shed 2 bases, with 5 bases lying between them. The germline CDR1 and CDR2 sequences are SGHDT and YYEEEE. The CDR3 has 14 amino acids. The CDR3 is CASSFGAYNSPLHF. CDR3 in DNA: TGTGCCAGCAGCTTCGGGGCCTATAATTCACCCCTCCACTTT. The full variable domain, in which reference TRBV5-6 and TRBJ1-6 provide the parts outside the CDR3, is DAGVTQSPTHLIKTRGQQVTLRCSPKSGHDTVSWYQQALGQGPQFIFQYYEEEERQRGNFPDRFSGHQFPNYSSELNVNALLLGDSALYLCASSFGAYNSPLHFGNGTRLTVT.

This chain connects TRBV3-1 (or the pseudogene TRBV3-2) to TRBJ1-1, with D unresolved. The CDR3 spans 15 residues. In germline, CDR1 is LGHDT, CDR2 YNNKEL (reference sequence). V was shortened by 3 bases and J by 1 base, with 12 bases between the two germline ends. The DNA for the CDR3 is TGTGCCAGCAGCCAGGGAAGAGGGCGGAACACTGAAGCTTTCTTT. Translated, it gives CASSQGRGRNTEAFF.

J is TRBJ1-3 and V is TRBV9; D might be TRBD1 (5 bases). V gave up 2 bases and J gave up 2 bases, with 11 bases separating them. Germline V lookup: CDR1 SGDLS, CDR2 YYNGEE. This CDR3 has 15 amino acids. The CDR3 sequence is CASSVLGVAGNTIYF. The CDR3 nucleotides are TGTGCCAGCAGCGTGTTAGGGGTTGCTGGAAACACCATATATTTT. The full variable domain, rest sourced from reference TRBV9 and TRBJ1-3, is DSGVTQTPKHLITATGQRVTLRCSPRSGDLSVYWYQQSLDQGLQFLIQYYNGEERAKGNILERFSAQQFPDLHSELNLSSLELGDSALYFCASSVLGVAGNTIYFGEGSWLTVV.

The CDR3, as DNA: TGCGCCAGCAGGGCGAATGGGGGGAGCATTAATGAAAAACTGTTTTTT. Translation gives CASRANGGSINEKLFF. The chain carries TRBV5-1 and TRBJ1-4; D may be TRBD1 (5 bases). V dropped 5 bases and J dropped 4 bases, with 18 bases sitting between them. This CDR3 region has 16 residues. The germline V gene encodes CDR1 SGHRS and CDR2 YFSETQ.

The chain carries TRBV5-4 and TRBJ1-6; 9 positions agree with TRBD1. Losses at the gene ends were 4 bases for V and 10 bases for J; bases not matched to a gene: 12. The CDR3 runs to 16 residues. Germline V CDR1 and CDR2: SGHNT, YYREEE (reference sequence). The CDR3 sequence is CASSTATGGDWSPLHF. For the CDR3, the DNA is TGTGCCAGCAGCACCGCAACAGGGGGCGATTGGTCACCCCTCCACTTT.

The chain carries TRBV5-1 and TRBJ2-3, with TRBD2 matching 12 bases. CDR3 length equals 16 residues. V dropped 1 base and J dropped 1; count of bases not matched to a gene: 1. In germline, CDR1 is SGHRS, CDR2 YFSETQ. The CDR3 bases are TGCGCCAGCAGCTTGCTAGCGGGGGGGGGCACAGATACGCAGTATTTT. It translates to CASSLLAGGGTDTQYF.

The chain combines TRBV6-5 with TRBJ1-1; a possible D gene is TRBD1 (6 bases). The germline gives CDR1 MNHEY, CDR2 SVGAGI. Trimming left V 6 bases short and J 1 base short, with 15 bases between. The CDR3 totals 15 residues. CDR3 sequence: CASRPPRGGNTEAFF. In DNA, the CDR3 is TGTGCCAGCAGGCCTCCCAGGGGCGGGAACACTGAAGCTTTCTTT.

V and J are TRBV10-3 and TRBJ1-1; TRBD1 matches 8 bases. V was pared by 2 bases and J by 1 base, with 6 bases of the junction left unmatched. This CDR3 comprises 16 residues. Germline lookup yields CDR1 ENHRY and CDR2 SYGVKD. CDR3 in amino acids: CAISEPGQGSNTEAFF. CDR3 sequence (DNA): TGTGCCATCAGTGAGCCTGGACAGGGTTCGAACACTGAAGCTTTCTTT.

This chain links TRBV9 with TRBJ2-2, with D perhaps matching TRBD2 (5 bases). This CDR3 has 15 residues. Trimming stripped 0 bases from V and 6 bases from J, with 12 bases between. In germline, CDR1 is SGDLS, CDR2 YYNGEE. The CDR3 region has the DNA TGTGCCAGCAGCGTAGTGGACTTACCCGCCGGGGAGCTGTTTTTT. Translating gives CASSVVDLPAGELFF.

The chain carries TRBV19 and TRBJ2-3, with D unclear. V gave up 3 bases and J gave up 0 bases, with 7 bases separating them. This CDR3 contains 14 residues. Germline V gives CDR1 LNHDA, CDR2 SQIVND (reference sequence). This CDR3 is CASSMMTSTDTQYF. As DNA, the CDR3 is TGTGCCAGTAGTATGATGACTAGCACAGATACGCAGTATTTT.

The chain links TRBV9 to TRBJ2-3; possible D gene TRBD2, 7 bases. Trimming took off 0 bases at V and 4 bases at J, with 15 bases between the two ends. The CDR3 totals 16 residues. Germline CDR1 SGDLS, CDR2 YYNGEE. The CDR3 DNA follows: TGTGCCAGCAGCGTAGCAGGAGGGGGGGCATCAGATACGCAGTATTTT. This translates into CASSVAGGGASDTQYF.

The chain joins TRBV9 to TRBJ1-2; no firm D call. This CDR3 has 12 amino acids. The V end lost 4 bases, the J end lost 6 bases, and 10 bases lay between the germline ends. Looked up from germline, CDR1 is SGDLS and CDR2 is YYNGEE. The CDR3 region is CASSTHINGYTF. DNA for the CDR3: TGTGCCAGCAGCACACACATCAATGGCTACACCTTC.

This clone was detected only a few times. J is TRBJ1-4 and V is TRBV7-9; D remains ambiguous. The V end lost 1 base, the J end lost 6 bases, and 12 bases lay between the germline ends. Germline-derived CDR1 and CDR2 are SEHNR and FQNEAQ (reference sequence). The CDR3 spans 15 residues. The CDR3 DNA is TGTGCCAGCAGCTTAGAGGGAGCCCCATATGAAAAACTGTTTTTT. It codes for CASSLEGAPYEKLFF.

The chain couples TRBV4-2 to TRBJ1-2; 9 nucleotides match TRBD1. V shed 3 bases, J shed 4 bases, and the junction held 6 bases outside the gene matches. Per germline, CDR1 LGHNA and CDR2 YNFKEQ. The CDR3 has 15 amino acids. The CDR3 protein is CASSQRTGDGYGYTF. The CDR3 nucleotides read TGTGCCAGCAGCCAGAGGACAGGGGACGGCTATGGCTACACCTTC.

The chain is built from TRBV14 and TRBJ2-7, with D possibly being TRBD2 (6 bases). CDR1 and CDR2 (germline): SGHDN, FVKESK. This CDR3 is 16 amino acids long. V lost 2 bases to trimming and J lost 3 bases, with 17 bases between them. The DNA for the CDR3 is TGTGCCAGCAGCCAAATGGGGGACTTCGGGCTCTACGAGCAGTACTTC. Translating it yields CASSQMGDFGLYEQYF.

The chain links TRBV6-5 to TRBJ2-7, with TRBD1 matching 7 bases. This CDR3 spans 16 amino acids. Per germline, CDR1 MNHEY and CDR2 SVGAGI. J was trimmed by 0 bases and V by 2 bases; bases with no gene match: 7. In DNA, the CDR3 is TGTGCCAGCAGTTACGCCCCCGGGACAGCCTCCTACGAGCAGTACTTC. Amino acids: CASSYAPGTASYEQYF.

The rearrangement uses TRBV10-2 and TRBJ2-3; 8 positions agree with TRBD2. V gave up 6 bases and J gave up 4 bases; unmatched junction bases: 9. Germline V lookup: CDR1 WSHSY, CDR2 SAAADI. The CDR3 is 15 residues long. The CDR3 loop is CASRRTGGAPDTQYF. The CDR3 bases are TGCGCCAGCAGGAGAACCGGGGGGGCCCCAGATACGCAGTATTTT.

The rearrangement uses TRBV10-3 and TRBJ2-2; 8 nucleotides align to TRBD2. After removal of 4 bases from V and 4 bases from J, the junction contained 2 bases not matched to a gene. The CDR3 length is 14 residues. Germline loops: CDR1 ENHRY, CDR2 SYGVKD. The CDR3 spells CAISGAGVTGELFF. CDR3 DNA: TGTGCCATCAGTGGAGCGGGGGTCACCGGGGAGCTGTTTTTT.

The J gene is TRBJ1-6, the V gene TRBV10-3; a weak D match, TRBD1 (5 bases). Between the trimmed V and J ends, which lost 5 bases and 5 bases, there was a span of 7 bases. The CDR3 sequence is 13 residues long. Germline CDR1 ENHRY, CDR2 SYGVKD. The CDR3 region has the DNA TGTGCCATCAGTCCGACAGATAATTCACCCCTCCACTTT. Translation gives CAISPTDNSPLHF.

This chain uses TRBV18 with TRBJ2-3; 9 nucleotides align to TRBD1. V was clipped by 5 bases and J by 0 bases; unmatched bases: 9. Germline loops: CDR1 KGHSH, CDR2 LQKENI. The CDR3 is 17 amino acids. CDR3 coding DNA: TGTGCCAGCTCAAAAACGCCGGGACAGGGTAGCACAGATACGCAGTATTTT. Its protein product is CASSKTPGQGSTDTQYF.

The chain uses TRBV15 and TRBJ2-7, with TRBD1 matching over 11 bases. Germline V CDR1 and CDR2: LNHNV, YYDKDF (reference sequence). The CDR3 contains 16 residues. With V trimmed by 3 bases and J by 6 bases, 10 bases remained unmatched. The CDR3 sequence is CATSRATGTGGSEQYF. For the CDR3, the DNA is TGTGCCACCAGCAGGGCCACCGGGACAGGGGGGAGCGAGCAGTACTTC.

V usage is TRBV5-1 and J usage is TRBJ2-1, with TRBD1 as a possible D gene (6 bases). CDR1 and CDR2 from the germline V gene are SGHRS and YFSETQ. CDR3 length: 15 amino acids. Trimming removed 1 base from V and 2 bases from J, with 10 bases in between. Here the CDR3 reads CASSLLGAAYNEQFF. The CDR3 coding sequence is TGCGCCAGCAGCTTGTTGGGGGCCGCCTACAATGAGCAGTTCTTC. The complete variable domain, with remaining parts taken from reference TRBV5-1 and TRBJ2-1, reads KAGVTQTPRYLIKTRGQQVTLSCSPISGHRSVSWYQQTPGQGLQFLFEYFSETQRNKGNFPGRFSGRQFSNSRSEMNVSTLELGDSALYLCASSLLGAAYNEQFFGPGTRLTVL.

This chain uses TRBV5-1 with TRBJ2-3, with 12 positions matching TRBD2. CDR3 length equals 16 residues. Germline CDR1 SGHRS, CDR2 YFSETQ. The ends lost 2 bases at V and 6 bases at J; junction bases unmatched: 7. This chain's CDR3 is CASSLGLAGTRDTQYF. The CDR3 nucleotides read TGCGCCAGCAGCTTAGGACTAGCGGGGACCAGGGATACGCAGTATTTT.